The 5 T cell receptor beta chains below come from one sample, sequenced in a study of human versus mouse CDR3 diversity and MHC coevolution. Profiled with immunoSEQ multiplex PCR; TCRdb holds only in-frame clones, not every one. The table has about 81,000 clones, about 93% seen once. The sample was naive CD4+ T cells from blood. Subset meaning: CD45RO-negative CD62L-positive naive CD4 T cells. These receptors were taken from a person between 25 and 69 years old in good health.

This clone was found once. CDR3 in DNA: TGTGCCATCAGTGAGTCATGGGGGGAGAACGAGCAGTACTTC. The encoded protein is CAISESWGENEQYF. The gene calls are TRBV10-3 and TRBJ2-7; possible D gene TRBD2, 6 bases. The length of the CDR3 is 14 residues. V was clipped by 0 bases and J by 5 bases, with 11 bases between them. Germline lookup yields CDR1 ENHRY and CDR2 SYGVKD.

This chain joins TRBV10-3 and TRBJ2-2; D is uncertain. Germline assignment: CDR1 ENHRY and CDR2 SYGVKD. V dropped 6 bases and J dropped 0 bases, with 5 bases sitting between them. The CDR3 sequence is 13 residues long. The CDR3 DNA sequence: TGTGCCATCAGCCCCGCGAACACCGGGGAGCTGTTTTTT. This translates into CAISPANTGELFF.

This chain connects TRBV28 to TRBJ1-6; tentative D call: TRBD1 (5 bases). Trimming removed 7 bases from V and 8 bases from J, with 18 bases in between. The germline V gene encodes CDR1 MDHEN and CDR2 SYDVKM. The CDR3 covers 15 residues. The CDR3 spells CASTPAGGLDSPLHF. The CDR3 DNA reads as TGTGCCAGCACCCCGGCTGGGGGGTTAGATTCACCCCTCCACTTT.

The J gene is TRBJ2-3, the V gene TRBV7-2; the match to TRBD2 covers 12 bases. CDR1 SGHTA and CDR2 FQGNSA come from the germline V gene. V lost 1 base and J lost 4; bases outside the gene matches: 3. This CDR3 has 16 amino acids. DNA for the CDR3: TGTGCCAGCAGCTTAGTGGGACTAGCGGGCTCAGATACGCAGTATTTT. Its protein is CASSLVGLAGSDTQYF.

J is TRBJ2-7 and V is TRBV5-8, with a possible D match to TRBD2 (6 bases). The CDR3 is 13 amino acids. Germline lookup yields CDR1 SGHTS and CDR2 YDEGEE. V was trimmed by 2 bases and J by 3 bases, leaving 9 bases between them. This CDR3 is CASSFGEVYEQYF. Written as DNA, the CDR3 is TGTGCCAGCAGCTTCGGGGAGGTCTACGAGCAGTACTTC.